Each of the 17 T cell receptor beta chains below was sequenced from the same sample in a study of T cells in Graves' hyperthyroidism and ophthalmopathy (dated by TCRdb to between 2018 and 2021). The library was obtained by multiplex PCR. The listed sequencing device is Illumina HiSeq 2000. TCR beta CDR3 regions were amplified from RNA transcripts. A first-round RT-PCR of the TCR CDR3 used the HTBI primer set with the Qiagen OneStep RT-PCR kit. TCRdb reran the public reads through fastp at Q25 and MiXCR, keeping productive beta chains. CDR3 protein sequences are deduplicated, and each keeps its most common genes and DNA. This sample is represented by around 300,000 distinct CDR3 sequences; roughly 15% of them were singletons. The ten largest clones represent 6.5% to 10% of the sample. Sequenced material: blood. Source of these receptors: a woman aged 35 to 49 with Graves' hyperthyroidism.

This clonotype has a count of ten or more. The rearrangement uses TRBV28 and TRBJ2-1; D is perhaps TRBD2 (5 bases). Germline lookup yields CDR1 MDHEN and CDR2 SYDVKM. This CDR3 contains 17 residues. The germline V and J ends were trimmed by 3 bases and 6 bases, with 21 bases remaining between them. For the CDR3, the DNA is TGTGCCAGCAGTTTGTTTGGGATCGAGGGAGCTGGCAATGAGCAGTTCTTC. It codes for CASSLFGIEGAGNEQFF.

This clonotype has a handful of counts. This chain uses TRBV7-2 with TRBJ2-3, with TRBD2 matching over 11 bases. Germline CDR1 reads SGHTA; CDR2 reads FQGNSA. J gave up 6 bases and V 1 base, and 3 bases lay outside the gene matches. The CDR3 covers 15 residues. In DNA, the CDR3 is TGTGCCAGCAGCTTAGGGGGACTAGCGGCTGATACGCAGTATTTT. It specifies CASSLGGLAADTQYF.

V is TRBV28 and J is TRBJ2-6; D is uncertain. This CDR3 spans 16 amino acids. V dropped 4 bases and J dropped 2 bases, with 12 bases sitting between them. CDR1 MDHEN and CDR2 SYDVKM come from the germline V gene. CDR3 in amino acids: CASSSPNLAGANVLTF. The CDR3 nucleotides are TGTGCCAGCAGTTCCCCTAATTTGGCTGGGGCCAACGTCCTGACTTTC.

This clonotype was recorded many times. This sequence joins TRBV28 and TRBJ2-5; 7 bases match TRBD1. The CDR3 sequence is 15 residues long. V shed 3 bases and J 3 bases; nucleotides not matched to a gene: 7. The germline CDR1 and CDR2 sequences are MDHEN and SYDVKM. The CDR3 DNA reads TGTGCCAGCAGTTTCCCCTGGGACAGTGAAGAGACCCAGTACTTC. Protein product: CASSFPWDSEETQYF.

This chain links TRBV7-9 with TRBJ1-4, with 9 bases that match TRBD1. The trim removed 5 bases at V and 8 bases at J, leaving 6 bases unmatched. The germline gives CDR1 SEHNR, CDR2 FQNEAQ (reference sequence). This CDR3 has 14 residues. CDR3 DNA: TGTGCCAGCAGCCCCGGGACAGGGCTCGAAAAACTGTTTTTT. It is translated as CASSPGTGLEKLFF.

This clonotype occurred many times. The CDR3 loop is CSADRVDYGYTF. As DNA, the CDR3 is TGCAGTGCTGACAGGGTGGACTATGGCTACACCTTC. The chain employs TRBV20-1 and TRBJ1-2; 7 nucleotides align to TRBD1. This CDR3 is 12 amino acids long. Trimming cost V 5 bases and J 3 bases; bases outside gene matches: 3. CDR1 is DFQATT, CDR2 SNEGSKA, per germline (reference sequence).

This clonotype was detected many times. The rearrangement links TRBV28 to TRBJ2-5; D is ambiguous. Trimming removed 5 bases at V and 0 bases at J, with 1 base between. The CDR3 length is 11 residues. The germline CDR1 and CDR2 sequences are MDHEN and SYDVKM. The CDR3 sequence is CASSDQETQYF. The CDR3 DNA reads as TGTGCCAGCAGTGACCAAGAGACCCAGTACTTC. Combining the CDR3 with reference TRBV28 and TRBJ2-5 gives the whole variable domain DVKVTQSSRYLVKRTGEKVFLECVQDMDHENMFWYRQDPGLGLRLIYFSYDVKMKEKGDIPEGYSVSREKKERFSLILESASTNQTSMYLCASSDQETQYFGPGTRLLVL.

About this clonotype: A much larger clone sits a single nucleotide away, making a read error possible. The chain is built from TRBV30 and TRBJ1-1; a weak D match, TRBD1 (6 bases). This CDR3 has 15 residues. Germline V gene lookup returns CDR1 GTSNPN and CDR2 SVGIG (reference sequence). CDR3 nucleotides: TGTGCCCGGAGTGGGGGCACAGGGTTTGAGACTGAAGCTTTCTTT. It encodes CARSGGTGFETEAFF. Combining the CDR3 with reference TRBV30 and TRBJ1-1 gives the whole variable domain SQTIHQWPATLVQPVGSPLSLECTVEGTSNPNLYWYRQAAGRGLQLLFYSVGIGQISSEVPQNLSASRPQDRQFILSSKKLLLSDSGFYLCARSGGTGFETEAFFGQGTRLTVV.

In this sample, this clonotype turned up many times. J is TRBJ1-6 and V is TRBV20-1; D ambiguous. Germline V CDR1 and CDR2: DFQATT, SNEGSKA (reference sequence). CDR3 length equals 16 residues. Deletions cut 3 bases from V and 7 bases from J, with 19 bases between. The DNA of the CDR3 is TGCAGTGCTAGGTCCCCCTTGACGGTTGGGAATTCACCCCTCCACTTT. Its protein is CSARSPLTVGNSPLHF.

The sample holds many counts of this clonotype. The chain carries TRBV29-1 and TRBJ1-3, with 7 bases aligning to TRBD1. The CDR3 contains 14 residues. Germline V gene lookup returns CDR1 SQVTM and CDR2 ANQGSEA. J was trimmed by 0 bases and V by 6 bases; bases with no gene match: 5. CDR3 amino acids: CSVEQGNSGNTIYF. The CDR3 region has the DNA TGCAGCGTGGAACAGGGGAACTCTGGAAACACCATATATTTT.

This clonotype was seen many times. The chain is built from TRBV5-6 and TRBJ1-4; 9 bases fit TRBD1. Germline V CDR1 and CDR2: SGHDT, YYEEEE. The V gene end was trimmed by 3 bases and the J gene end by 4 bases; junction bases not matched to a gene: 7. The CDR3 has 16 residues. The CDR3 DNA reads TGTGCCAGCAGCTCTATACAGGGGGCTAGTAATGAAAAACTGTTTTTT. It codes for CASSSIQGASNEKLFF.

Comment on this clonotype: The germline gene is not matched at one end of the junction; a read error may be the cause. This chain joins TRBV12-3 or TRBV12-4 and TRBJ1-2; unclear D gene. This CDR3 region has 15 residues. The CDR3 protein is CASSPQRVANYAYTF. CDR3 nucleotides: TGTGCCAGCAGTCCCCAGAGAGTAGCGAACTATGCCTACACCTTC.

This clonotype was observed at least ten times. The chain couples TRBV18 to TRBJ1-4; D gene uncertain. V was clipped by 3 bases and J by 3 bases, with 8 bases between them. The CDR3 has 14 residues. CDR1 is KGHSH and CDR2 is LQKENI in the germline V gene. CDR3 coding DNA: TGTGCCAGCTCACCTCTGCAGTCTAATGAAAAACTGTTTTTT. Translating gives CASSPLQSNEKLFF.

In this sample, this clonotype turned up a few times. The V call is TRBV4-1, the J call TRBJ2-1; TRBD2 agrees at 13 bases. The germline gives CDR1 MGHRA, CDR2 YSYEKL. CDR3 length: 18 amino acids. The J segment lost 7 bases and the V segment lost 1 base, leaving 10 bases of the junction unmatched. Here the CDR3 DNA reads TGCGCCAGCAGCCAAGGAGTCGGGGGACTAGCGGGAAAGAATGAGCAGTTCTTC. Translation gives CASSQGVGGLAGKNEQFF.

The V call is TRBV28, the J call TRBJ2-1; no firm D call. V dropped 3 bases and J dropped 6 bases, with 3 bases sitting between them. Per germline, CDR1 MDHEN and CDR2 SYDVKM. This CDR3 is 11 amino acids long. CDR3 sequence reads: CASSFFNEQFF. Here the CDR3 DNA reads TGTGCCAGCAGTTTCTTCAATGAGCAGTTCTTC.

The rearrangement links TRBV7-9 to TRBJ2-5; tentatively, D is TRBD2 (5 bases). The CDR3 has 17 residues. CDR1 is SEHNR and CDR2 is FQNEAQ in the germline V gene (reference sequence). V was trimmed by 0 bases and J by 4 bases, leaving 18 bases between them. DNA for the CDR3: TGTGCCAGCAGCTTAGCACCGGGGAGCCATGGGGTAGAGACCCAGTACTTC. It yields the protein CASSLAPGSHGVETQYF.

This clonotype turned up a few times. The chain recombines TRBV19 with TRBJ2-2; D call uncertain. The CDR3 sequence is 14 residues long. V lost 3 bases and J 2 bases, leaving 7 bases between the germline ends. Germline lookup yields CDR1 LNHDA and CDR2 SQIVND (reference sequence). CDR3 in DNA: TGTGCCAGTAGTATGATGGGAAACACCGGGGAGCTGTTTTTT. This encodes CASSMMGNTGELFF.